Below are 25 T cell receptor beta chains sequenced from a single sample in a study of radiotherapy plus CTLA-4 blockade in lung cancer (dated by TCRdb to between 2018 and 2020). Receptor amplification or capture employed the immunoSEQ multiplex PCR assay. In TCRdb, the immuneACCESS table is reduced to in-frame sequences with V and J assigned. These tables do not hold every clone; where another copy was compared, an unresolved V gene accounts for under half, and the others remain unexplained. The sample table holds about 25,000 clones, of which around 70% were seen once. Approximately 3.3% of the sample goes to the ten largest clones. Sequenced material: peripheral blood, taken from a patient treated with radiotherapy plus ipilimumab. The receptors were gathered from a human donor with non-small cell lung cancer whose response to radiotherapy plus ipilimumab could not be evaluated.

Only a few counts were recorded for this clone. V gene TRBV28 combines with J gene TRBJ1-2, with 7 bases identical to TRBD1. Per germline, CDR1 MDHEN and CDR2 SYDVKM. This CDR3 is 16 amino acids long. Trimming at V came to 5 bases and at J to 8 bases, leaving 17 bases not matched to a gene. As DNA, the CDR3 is TGTGCCAGCAGTAAGACAGGGTATAGCTGGGTCTTCGGCTACACCTTC. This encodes CASSKTGYSWVFGYTF.

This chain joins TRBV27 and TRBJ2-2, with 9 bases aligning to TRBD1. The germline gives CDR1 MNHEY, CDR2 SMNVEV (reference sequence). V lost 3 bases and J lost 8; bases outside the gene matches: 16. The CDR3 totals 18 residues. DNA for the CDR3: TGTGCCAGCAGTTTTGGGGGAACCGGGACAGGGAAAGGGGGGGAGCTGTTTTTT. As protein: CASSFGGTGTGKGGELFF.

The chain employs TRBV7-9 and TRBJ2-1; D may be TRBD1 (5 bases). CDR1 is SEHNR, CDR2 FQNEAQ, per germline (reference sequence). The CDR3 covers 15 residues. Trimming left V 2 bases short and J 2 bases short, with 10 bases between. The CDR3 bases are TGTGCCAGCAGCTTAAGGGGCAGTACCTACAATGAGCAGTTCTTC. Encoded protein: CASSLRGSTYNEQFF.

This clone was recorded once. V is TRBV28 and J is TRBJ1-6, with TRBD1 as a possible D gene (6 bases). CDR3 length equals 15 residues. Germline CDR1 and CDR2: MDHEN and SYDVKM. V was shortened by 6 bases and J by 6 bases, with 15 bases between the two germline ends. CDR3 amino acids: CASSPGTPSNSPLHF. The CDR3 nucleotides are TGTGCCAGCAGCCCCGGGACACCCAGTAATTCACCCCTCCACTTT.

For the CDR3, the DNA is TGTGCCAGCAGTTGGGACAGGGGGGGCTACACCTTC. It codes for CASSWDRGGYTF. This rearrangement joins TRBV28 to TRBJ1-2; TRBD1 matches at 11 bases. The CDR3 length is 12 residues. Germline CDR1 is MDHEN and CDR2 is SYDVKM. With 4 bases clipped from V and 8 bases from J, the junction kept 0 bases outside the gene matches.

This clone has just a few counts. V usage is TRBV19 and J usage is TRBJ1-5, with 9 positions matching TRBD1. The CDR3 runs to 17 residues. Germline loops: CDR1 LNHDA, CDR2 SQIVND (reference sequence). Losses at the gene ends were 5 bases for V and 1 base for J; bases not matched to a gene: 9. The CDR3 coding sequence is TGTGCCAGTAGTCAAGGGTCCGGGACAGGGAGCAATCAGCCCCAGCATTTT. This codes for CASSQGSGTGSNQPQHF.

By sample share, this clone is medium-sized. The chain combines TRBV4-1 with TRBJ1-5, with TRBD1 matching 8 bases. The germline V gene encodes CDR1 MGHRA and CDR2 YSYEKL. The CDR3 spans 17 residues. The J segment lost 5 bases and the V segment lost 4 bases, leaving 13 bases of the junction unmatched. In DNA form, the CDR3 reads TGCGCCAGCAGCCTATCGGGGACAGGTTCCCTGTATCAGCCCCAGCATTTT. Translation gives CASSLSGTGSLYQPQHF.

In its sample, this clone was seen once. Here the CDR3 DNA reads TGTGCCAGCACCGCGGCAGGGGGAGCCTATGGCTACACCTTC. Translation: CASTAAGGAYGYTF. J is TRBJ1-2 and V is TRBV28, with TRBD1 matching 7 bases. The V gene end was trimmed by 7 bases and the J gene end by 4 bases; junction bases not matched to a gene: 9. The CDR3 length is 14 residues. From germline, CDR1 is MDHEN and CDR2 SYDVKM.

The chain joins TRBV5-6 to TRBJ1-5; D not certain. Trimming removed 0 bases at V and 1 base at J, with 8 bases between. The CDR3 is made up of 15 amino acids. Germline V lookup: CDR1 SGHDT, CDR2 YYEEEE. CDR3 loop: CASSLAGRSNQPQHF. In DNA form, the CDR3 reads TGTGCCAGCAGCTTGGCCGGCAGGAGCAATCAGCCCCAGCATTTT.

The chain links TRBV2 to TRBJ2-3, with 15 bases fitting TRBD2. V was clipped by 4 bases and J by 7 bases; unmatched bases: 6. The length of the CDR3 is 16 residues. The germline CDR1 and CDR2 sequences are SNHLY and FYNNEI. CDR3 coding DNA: TGTGCCAGCAGTGGGCCGGGACTAGCGGGAGGTAATACGCAGTATTTT. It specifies CASSGPGLAGGNTQYF.

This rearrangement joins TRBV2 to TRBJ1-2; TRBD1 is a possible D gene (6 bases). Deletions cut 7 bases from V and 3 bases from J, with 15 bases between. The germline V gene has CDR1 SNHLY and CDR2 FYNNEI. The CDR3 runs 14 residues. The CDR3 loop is CASTQGSLDYGYTF. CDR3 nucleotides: TGTGCCAGCACTCAGGGGAGCCTAGACTATGGCTACACCTTC. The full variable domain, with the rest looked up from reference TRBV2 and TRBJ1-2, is EPEVTQTPSHQVTQMGQEVILRCVPISNHLYFYWYRQILGQKVEFLVSFYNNEISEKSEIFDDQFSVERPDGSNFTLKIRSTKLEDSAMYFCASTQGSLDYGYTFGSGTRLTVV.

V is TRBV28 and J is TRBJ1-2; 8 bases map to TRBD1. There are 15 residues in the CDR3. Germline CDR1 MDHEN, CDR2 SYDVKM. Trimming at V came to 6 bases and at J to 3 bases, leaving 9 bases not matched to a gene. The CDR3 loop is CASRPWDRRDYGYTF. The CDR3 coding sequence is TGTGCCAGCAGGCCATGGGACAGGCGGGACTATGGCTACACCTTC.

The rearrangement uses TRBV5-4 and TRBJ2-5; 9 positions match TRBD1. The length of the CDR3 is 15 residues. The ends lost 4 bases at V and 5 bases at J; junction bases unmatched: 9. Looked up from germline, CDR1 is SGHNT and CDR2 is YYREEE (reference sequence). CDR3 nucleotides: TGTGCCAGCAGCACGGGACAGGGAATTGTGGAGACCCAGTACTTC. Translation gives CASSTGQGIVETQYF.

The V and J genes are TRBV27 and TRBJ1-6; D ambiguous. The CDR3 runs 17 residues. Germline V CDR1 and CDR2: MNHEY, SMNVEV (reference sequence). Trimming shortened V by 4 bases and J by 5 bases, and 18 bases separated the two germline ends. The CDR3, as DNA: TGTGCCAGCAGTTACCGAAAAAGGAGGAGTGATAATTCACCCCTCCACTTT. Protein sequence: CASSYRKRRSDNSPLHF.

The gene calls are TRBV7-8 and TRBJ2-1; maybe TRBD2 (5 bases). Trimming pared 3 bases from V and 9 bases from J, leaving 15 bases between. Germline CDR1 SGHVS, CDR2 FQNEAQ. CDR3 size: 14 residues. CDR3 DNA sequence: TGTGCCAGCAGCTTTAGTCGGGGTGTGGGTGAGCAGTTCTTC. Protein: CASSFSRGVGEQFF.

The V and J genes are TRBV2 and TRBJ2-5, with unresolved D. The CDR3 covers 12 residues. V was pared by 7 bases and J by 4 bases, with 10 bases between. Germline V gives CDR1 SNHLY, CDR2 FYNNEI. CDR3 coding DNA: TGTGCCAGCACTCGCATGGCAGAGACCCAGTACTTC. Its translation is CASTRMAETQYF.

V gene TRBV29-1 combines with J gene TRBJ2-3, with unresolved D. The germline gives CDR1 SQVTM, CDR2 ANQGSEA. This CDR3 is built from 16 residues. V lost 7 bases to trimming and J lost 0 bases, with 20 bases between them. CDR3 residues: CSALSFARISTDTQYF. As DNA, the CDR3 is TGCAGCGCTTTATCGTTTGCTAGAATTAGCACAGATACGCAGTATTTT.

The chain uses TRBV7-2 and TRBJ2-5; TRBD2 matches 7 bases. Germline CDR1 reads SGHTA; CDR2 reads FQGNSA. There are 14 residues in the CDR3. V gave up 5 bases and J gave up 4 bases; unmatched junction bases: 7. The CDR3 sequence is CASSNTSVRETQYF. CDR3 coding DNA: TGTGCCAGCAGCAATACTAGCGTTAGAGAGACCCAGTACTTC. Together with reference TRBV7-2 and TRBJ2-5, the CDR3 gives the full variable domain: GAGVSQSPSNKVTEKGKDVELRCDPISGHTALYWYRQSLGQGLEFLIYFQGNSAPDKSGLPSDRFSAERTGGSVSTLTIQRTQQEDSAVYLCASSNTSVRETQYFGPGTRLLVL.

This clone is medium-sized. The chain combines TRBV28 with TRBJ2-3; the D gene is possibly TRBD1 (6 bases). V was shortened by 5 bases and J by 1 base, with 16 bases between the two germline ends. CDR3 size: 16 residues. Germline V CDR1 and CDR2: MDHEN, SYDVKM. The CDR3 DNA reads TGTGCCAGCAGTAATAAACAGGGTCAAGGCACAGATACGCAGTATTTT. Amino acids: CASSNKQGQGTDTQYF.

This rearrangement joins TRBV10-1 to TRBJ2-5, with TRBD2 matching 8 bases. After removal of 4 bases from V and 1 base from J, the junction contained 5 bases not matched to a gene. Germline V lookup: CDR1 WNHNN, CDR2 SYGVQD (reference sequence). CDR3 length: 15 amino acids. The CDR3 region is CASSGRAGAQETQYF. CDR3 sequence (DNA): TGCGCCAGCAGTGGTAGAGCGGGAGCCCAAGAGACCCAGTACTTC.

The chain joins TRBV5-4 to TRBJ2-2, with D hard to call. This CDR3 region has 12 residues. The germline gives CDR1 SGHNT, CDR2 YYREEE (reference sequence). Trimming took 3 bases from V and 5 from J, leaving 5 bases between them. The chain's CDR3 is CASSSQTGELFF. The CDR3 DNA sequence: TGTGCCAGCAGCTCGCAGACCGGGGAGCTGTTTTTT.

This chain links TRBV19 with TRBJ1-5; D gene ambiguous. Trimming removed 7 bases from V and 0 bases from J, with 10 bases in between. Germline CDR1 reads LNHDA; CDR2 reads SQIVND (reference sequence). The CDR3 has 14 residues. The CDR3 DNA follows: TGTGCCAGTAAACTCTTAAATAGCAATCAGCCCCAGCATTTT. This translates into CASKLLNSNQPQHF.

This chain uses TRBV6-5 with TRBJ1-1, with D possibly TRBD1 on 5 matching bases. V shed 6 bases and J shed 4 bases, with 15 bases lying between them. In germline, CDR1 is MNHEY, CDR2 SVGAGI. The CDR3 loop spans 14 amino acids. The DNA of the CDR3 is TGTGCCAGCAGATACGACGGGGGGAGCACTGAAGCTTTCTTT. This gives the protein CASRYDGGSTEAFF.

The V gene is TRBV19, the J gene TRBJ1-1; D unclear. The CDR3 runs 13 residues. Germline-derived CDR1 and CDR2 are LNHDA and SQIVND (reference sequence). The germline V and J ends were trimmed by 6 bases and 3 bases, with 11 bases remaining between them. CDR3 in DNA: TGTGCCAGTAGCCGCAGATCAGACACTGAAGCTTTCTTT. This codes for CASSRRSDTEAFF.

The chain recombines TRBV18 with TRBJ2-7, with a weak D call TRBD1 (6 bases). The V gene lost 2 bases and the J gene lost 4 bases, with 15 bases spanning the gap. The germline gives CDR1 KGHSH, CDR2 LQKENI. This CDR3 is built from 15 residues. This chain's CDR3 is CASSPSIGTLYEQYF. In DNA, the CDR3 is TGTGCCAGCTCACCATCTATCGGGACACTATACGAGCAGTACTTC.